A single T cell receptor (beta chain) is shown here with its context. Antigen unknown. Germline loops: CDR1 MNHEY, CDR2 SMNVEV (reference sequence). The CDR3 loop spans 15 amino acids. The ends lost 7 bases at V and 3 bases at J; junction bases unmatched: 6. TCRdb re-analysed the RT-PCR reads in MiXCR, keeping a single row per CDR3 protein. The repertoire consists of 550,000 to 800,000 distinct CDR3 sequences, with roughly 14% occurring once and the leading ten covering around 6.5%. The data were taken from a study of response to subunit inactivated influenza vaccine. Study-wide findings and caveats: Researchers suggested that each seasonal influenza vaccination recruits few new T cells.

The V and J genes are TRBV27 and TRBJ1-2; 12 bases are shared with TRBD1. This clonotype was sampled from a man between 50 and 59 years old who received an inactivated influenza vaccine. The sample in question was PBMCs from blood, obtained roughly 15 days before vaccination. CDR3 in amino acids: CASIGTGGADYGYTF. The DNA for the CDR3 is TGTGCCAGCATCGGGACAGGGGGCGCGGACTATGGCTACACCTTC.